This T cell receptor beta chain is drawn from a study of CD8+CD57+ T cells in acquired aplastic anemia. For the study at large: The DNA of sorted CD4+ and CD8+ cells averaged roughly 3 ug.

Germline V gives CDR1 KGHSH, CDR2 LQKENI. The CDR3 contains 15 residues. Trimming took off 2 bases at V and 1 base at J, with 9 bases between the two ends. The patients chosen for sequencing had shown expansion of CD8+CD57+ cells (detected by flow cytometry). Genomic DNA, serving as template, underwent TCR beta VDJ and CDR3 profiling. MiXCR, run by TCRdb on the reads, gives a single entry per CDR3 protein. The table lists under 500,000 distinct CDR3 sequences, around 32% of them singletons, with 0.82% in the top ten. On this clonotype: Its antigen is not known.

Study-wide results and limits: Patients shared just under 30 CD8+ CDR3 sequences with controls.

The source material was sorted CD4+, CD8+, or CD8+CD57+ T cells (not recorded which) from PBMCs. V is TRBV18 and J is TRBJ1-5, with D maybe TRBD1 (6 bases). This receptor was taken from a human donor with aplastic anemia. CDR3 loop: CASSPTTGSNQPQHF. As DNA, the CDR3 is TGTGCCAGCTCACCAACGACAGGAAGCAATCAGCCCCAGCATTTT.